The clone carrying this T cell receptor (beta chain) is a singleton in its sample. Its specificity is unknown. Sequencing used immunoSEQ multiplex PCR; TCRdb keeps in-frame clones, though not all of them. The sample shows roughly 73,000 clones, roughly 95% of them seen only once. This entry comes from a study of cytomegalovirus exposure and HLA in healthy donors. Notes on the study in general: One later analysis, an examination of the 90 to 150 validation repertoires, found that first-cohort TCR clusters tended to co-occur in them. Rare TCR sequences dominated, though some public TCRs recurred in many donors. Overall, roughly 160 TCR beta chains were annotated as cytomegalovirus-associated.

This receptor was identified in a man aged 18 to 30 in good health and CMV-seronegative. Sequenced input: PBMCs.

The CDR3 loop is CAWNPEGVEAFF. The CDR3 nucleotides read TGTGCCTGGAATCCGGAGGGCGTTGAAGCTTTCTTT. The chain is built from TRBV30 and TRBJ1-1; D ambiguous. This CDR3 has 12 amino acids. Germline CDR1 reads GTSNPN; CDR2 reads SVGIG (reference sequence). V lost 4 bases and J 7 bases, leaving 13 bases between the germline ends. Together with reference TRBV30 and TRBJ1-1, the CDR3 gives the full variable domain: SQTIHQWPATLVQPVGSPLSLECTVEGTSNPNLYWYRQAAGRGLQLLFYSVGIGQISSEVPQNLSASRPQDRQFILSSKKLLLSDSGFYLCAWNPEGVEAFFGQGTRLTVV.